This record concerns one T cell receptor (beta chain) sequence. As yet, its antigen is unknown. This record comes from a study of cytomegalovirus exposure and HLA in healthy donors. Study-level points and caveats: Rarity held for most TCR sequences, but there were some public TCRs that occurred in many donors. Researchers reported that a few CMV-associated chains were confirmed in vitro as CMV antigen-specific.

With 60 Vbeta and 13 Jbeta primers, the PCR was carried out. Some clones are missing from TCRdb's copy, which holds only in-frame ones; the method was immunoSEQ multiplex PCR. Of about 140,000 clones listed, 80% are singletons. The CDR3 is 15 residues long. Trimming took 0 bases from V and 2 from J; bases not matched to a gene: 4. Germline assignment: CDR1 GTSNPN and CDR2 SVGIG (reference sequence). The sequence came from a middle-aged woman in good health and CMV-seronegative. Sequencing was carried out using PBMCs. This chain joins TRBV30 and TRBJ2-3; 8 bases line up with TRBD2. Written as DNA, the CDR3 is TGTGCCTGGAGTGTAGCGGGGGACTCCACAGATACGCAGTATTTT. Translating gives CAWSVAGDSTDTQYF.